This entry lists 18 T cell receptor beta chains sequenced from one sample in a study of cytomegalovirus exposure and HLA in healthy donors. 13 Jbeta primers and 60 Vbeta primers were used for the PCR. Data came from immunoSEQ multiplex PCR; TCRdb stores just in-frame clones and leaves some out. Among around 200,000 clones listed, 79% were seen once. Sequenced: PBMCs. Receptors originate from a woman aged 30 to 39 in good health and CMV-seropositive.

This sequence joins TRBV7-9 and TRBJ1-2, with a possible D match to TRBD1 (6 bases). Deletions cut 4 bases from V and 4 bases from J, with 19 bases between. The CDR3 runs 16 residues. The germline CDR1 and CDR2 sequences are SEHNR and FQNEAQ (reference sequence). CDR3 protein: CASSSSTGQRFYGYTF. CDR3 nucleotide sequence: TGTGCCAGCAGCTCCTCGACAGGTCAGAGGTTCTATGGCTACACCTTC.

CDR3 DNA: TGTGCCAGCAGTGACGCCCCAGGCTATGGCTACACCTTC. Residues: CASSDAPGYGYTF. This chain connects TRBV6-4 to TRBJ1-2; D not resolved. Germline V gives CDR1 MRHNA, CDR2 SNTAGT. V was pared by 2 bases and J by 4 bases, with 8 bases between. The CDR3 covers 13 residues.

This clone was picked up a small number of times. This chain connects TRBV7-9 to TRBJ2-2; possibly TRBD2 for D (5 bases). Germline loops: CDR1 SEHNR, CDR2 FQNEAQ (reference sequence). The CDR3 consists of 15 residues. Trimming shortened V by 5 bases and J by 4 bases, and 14 bases separated the two germline ends. CDR3 DNA: TGTGCCAGCAGCACGATGGCAGGAGGCACCGGGGAGCTGTTTTTT. Protein product: CASSTMAGGTGELFF.

This chain joins TRBV29-1 and TRBJ2-1; D gene unclear. V lost 4 bases and J lost 0, with 7 bases in between. This CDR3 is built from 13 residues. CDR1 is SQVTM, CDR2 ANQGSEA, per germline. The CDR3 bases are TGCAGCGTTGCCCCTAGCTCCTACAATGAGCAGTTCTTC. This translates into CSVAPSSYNEQFF.

The genes are TRBV2 and TRBJ2-7, with D perhaps matching TRBD2 (6 bases). The V gene's germline CDR1 is SNHLY and CDR2 FYNNEI. CDR3 length equals 13 residues. Trimming took off 0 bases at V and 3 bases at J, with 6 bases between the two ends. CDR3 amino acids: CASSEARDYEQYF. The CDR3 DNA reads as TGTGCCAGCAGTGAAGCGCGGGACTACGAGCAGTACTTC.

The V and J genes are TRBV29-1 and TRBJ1-2; no clear D. Between the trimmed V and J ends, which lost 6 bases and 5 bases, there was a span of 16 bases. CDR1 and CDR2 from the germline V gene are SQVTM and ANQGSEA. The length of the CDR3 is 13 residues. For the CDR3, the DNA is TGCAGCGTCCTAACTCGGGGAGGGTATGGCTACACCTTC. Its protein is CSVLTRGGYGYTF.

The V call is TRBV6-1, the J call TRBJ2-2; tentatively, D is TRBD2 (5 bases). The CDR3 extends over 13 amino acids. V lost 10 bases and J lost 2, with 11 bases in between. Germline V gene sequence: CDR1 MNHNS, CDR2 SASEGT. The CDR3 nucleotides are TGTGCCACTGACTACCTTAACACCGGGGAGCTGTTTTTT. Protein product: CATDYLNTGELFF.

The V and J genes are TRBV10-3 and TRBJ2-7, with D unclear. V dropped 6 bases and J dropped 6 bases, with 9 bases sitting between them. Per the germline V gene, CDR1 is ENHRY and CDR2 is SYGVKD. The CDR3 has 11 residues. CDR3 nucleotide sequence: TGTGCCATCAGGAGCTCGGGCGAGCAGTACTTC. Its protein product is CAIRSSGEQYF.

The chain uses TRBV5-1 and TRBJ2-1, with 8 bases that match TRBD1. The germline gives CDR1 SGHRS, CDR2 YFSETQ. This CDR3 comprises 16 residues. V lost 4 bases, J lost 0 bases, and 6 bases stayed unmatched. DNA for the CDR3: TGCGCCAGCAGCCCAGGGGGCCCGAGCTCCTACAATGAGCAGTTCTTC. Translated: CASSPGGPSSYNEQFF. Full variable domain (missing parts from reference TRBV5-1 and TRBJ2-1): KAGVTQTPRYLIKTRGQQVTLSCSPISGHRSVSWYQQTPGQGLQFLFEYFSETQRNKGNFPGRFSGRQFSNSRSEMNVSTLELGDSALYLCASSPGGPSSYNEQFFGPGTRLTVL.

This clone was seen a handful of times. The chain is built from TRBV27 and TRBJ2-1; 11 positions match TRBD2. Germline V lookup: CDR1 MNHEY, CDR2 SMNVEV (reference sequence). After removal of 5 bases from V and 6 bases from J, the junction contained 3 bases not matched to a gene. This CDR3 contains 14 residues. This CDR3 is CASSDGLAGNEQFF. For the CDR3, the DNA is TGTGCCAGCAGTGATGGACTAGCGGGCAATGAGCAGTTCTTC.

The rearrangement uses TRBV28 and TRBJ1-4, with 9 bases identical to TRBD1. The CDR3 is 18 amino acids. The germline V gene has CDR1 MDHEN and CDR2 SYDVKM. V dropped 5 bases and J dropped 4; count of bases not matched to a gene: 14. The CDR3 region is CASSTTGQGIQVNEKLFF. The CDR3 DNA reads as TGTGCCAGCAGTACCACCGGACAGGGGATTCAAGTTAATGAAAAACTGTTTTTT.

This clone was detected a few times. This chain links TRBV7-2 with TRBJ2-3, with a tentative D call TRBD1 (5 bases). Germline CDR1 SGHTA, CDR2 FQGNSA. The CDR3 has 15 residues. Trimming took off 6 bases at V and 2 bases at J, with 15 bases between the two ends. CDR3 nucleotide sequence: TGTGCCAGCAGTGGGCGCTGGGGCTTCACAGATACGCAGTATTTT. Translation gives CASSGRWGFTDTQYF.

The chain employs TRBV5-6 and TRBJ2-3, with 11 bases lining up with TRBD2. Germline CDR1 and CDR2: SGHDT and YYEEEE. The junction had 9 bases not matched to a gene; V was cut back by 7 bases and J by 2 bases. This CDR3 region has 16 residues. The CDR3 region is CASGALGLADTDTQYF. CDR3 DNA: TGTGCCAGCGGAGCTTTGGGACTAGCGGACACAGATACGCAGTATTTT.

This sequence joins TRBV2 and TRBJ2-2, with 9 bases fitting TRBD2. Germline assignment: CDR1 SNHLY and CDR2 FYNNEI. Trimming at V came to 3 bases and at J to 7 bases, leaving 6 bases not matched to a gene. CDR3 size: 15 residues. The CDR3 DNA sequence: TGTGCCAGCAGTGAGAGGCGGGAGGGCCGCGGGGAGCTGTTTTTT. Its translation is CASSERREGRGELFF.

This clone was observed once. J is TRBJ2-5 and V is TRBV29-1, with 10 positions matching TRBD1. In germline, CDR1 is SQVTM, CDR2 ANQGSEA. There are 15 residues in the CDR3. Trimming took 6 bases from V and 4 from J; bases not matched to a gene: 11. The CDR3 DNA sequence: TGCAGCGTCCTTGCGGGACAGGGGCCCGGAGAGACCCAGTACTTC. Translation gives CSVLAGQGPGETQYF.

The V call is TRBV19, the J call TRBJ2-7; D is ambiguous. The CDR3 covers 16 residues. Looked up from germline, CDR1 is LNHDA and CDR2 is SQIVND (reference sequence). With 1 base removed from V and 6 bases from J, the gap between germline ends came to 19 bases. The CDR3 is CASSIGGRQLYGEQYF. In DNA form, the CDR3 reads TGTGCCAGTAGTATAGGCGGAAGGCAGCTCTACGGCGAGCAGTACTTC.

V and J are TRBV27 and TRBJ2-1; TRBD2 agrees at 8 bases. The CDR3 covers 16 residues. The J segment lost 0 bases and the V segment lost 10 bases, leaving 11 bases of the junction unmatched. Germline-derived CDR1 and CDR2 are MNHEY and SMNVEV (reference sequence). The CDR3 sequence is CATTSAGALSYNEQFF. DNA of the CDR3: TGTGCCACCACCTCAGCGGGAGCTCTCTCCTACAATGAGCAGTTCTTC.

The chain joins TRBV7-2 to TRBJ1-2; D possibly corresponds to TRBD1 (6 bases). The CDR3 is made up of 17 amino acids. Germline lookup yields CDR1 SGHTA and CDR2 FQGNSA. Trimming removed 1 base from V and 6 bases from J, with 21 bases in between. CDR3 region: CASSLDIITGHLDGYTF. DNA of the CDR3: TGTGCCAGCAGCTTAGATATTATTACAGGGCATCTCGATGGCTACACCTTC.